Below, one T cell receptor (beta chain) is given with its context. Its target is unknown. With 5 bases removed from V and 0 bases from J, the gap between germline ends came to 10 bases. This CDR3 region has 15 residues. Germline V CDR1 and CDR2: MDHEN, SYDVKM. CD4 enrichment then naive enrichment separated naive from memory CD4+ cells. Roughly 10^5 naive or memory CD4+ cells were cultured with CEF peptides for under twelve days. This entry comes from a study of CD4 T cells in relation to SARS-CoV-2 and coronaviruses. Whole-study context: PBMCs were cultured with antigen for roughly 11 days before TCR beta sequencing.

The assay was immunoSEQ multiplex PCR, and TCRdb's table has in-frame clones only and misses some. The sample records around 45,000 clones, around 80% being singletons. Study conclusions and caveats: In approximately 71% of donors, memory CD4+ clonotypes crossrecognized SARS-CoV-2 and at least one common cold coronavirus spike.

The genes are TRBV28 and TRBJ2-2; D perhaps matches TRBD2 (7 bases). This clonotype originated in an adult with COVID-19. The source material was naive CD4+ T cells from PBMCs, cultured in vitro. The subset was: naive CD4+ T cells isolated by negative enrichment. The CDR3, as DNA: TGTGCCAGCAGTAGGGGGGGGGCGAACACCGGGGAGCTGTTTTTT. As protein: CASSRGGANTGELFF.